The 21 T cell receptor beta chains listed next were all sequenced from one sample in a study of beta chain features in type 1 diabetes (dated by TCRdb to 2016 to 2019). The library came from the immunoSEQ multiplex PCR assay. The entire amount of isolated RNA was reverse transcribed using the High Capacity cDNA Reverse Transcription Kit, so the sequenced TCRB transcripts were expressed ones. Held by TCRdb, this immuneACCESS table contains in-frame sequences only and omits some clones. Under half of the omission traces to an unresolved V gene where checked; the cause of the rest is unknown. The sample includes 600,000 to 650,000 clones, with about 14% observed a single time. Roughly 0.098% of the sample is taken by the ten largest. Input material: naive CD4+ T cells from blood. Read against the paper, the sample's cell subset or site label means: true naive CD4+ T cells. These receptors all come from a man aged 18 to 35 in good health.

The chain recombines TRBV28 with TRBJ2-7, with 7 nucleotides matching TRBD1. This CDR3 region has 16 residues. V trimming: 5 bases; J trimming: 2 bases; junction bases outside the gene matches: 12. Germline V gene data show CDR1 as MDHEN and CDR2 as SYDVKM. In nucleotides, the CDR3 is TGTGCCAGCAGTACTAGAACCGGGACAGAGGCCTACGAGCAGTACTTC. Amino acids: CASSTRTGTEAYEQYF. Supplemented by reference TRBV28 and TRBJ2-7, the full variable domain reads DVKVTQSSRYLVKRTGEKVFLECVQDMDHENMFWYRQDPGLGLRLIYFSYDVKMKEKGDIPEGYSVSREKKERFSLILESASTNQTSMYLCASSTRTGTEAYEQYFGPGTRLTVT.

The V call is TRBV9, the J call TRBJ2-1; D is uncertain. The germline V and J ends were trimmed by 0 bases and 5 bases, with 12 bases remaining between them. There are 15 residues in the CDR3. Germline V gene data show CDR1 as SGDLS and CDR2 as YYNGEE. CDR3: CASSVVGLSDNEQFF. DNA of the CDR3: TGTGCCAGCAGCGTAGTGGGATTGAGTGACAATGAGCAGTTCTTC.

This clone was counted a few times. This chain joins TRBV7-6 and TRBJ2-1; 14 bases align to TRBD2. The germline gives CDR1 SGHVS, CDR2 FNYEAQ. V lost 1 base and J lost 6; bases outside the gene matches: 5. This CDR3 has 17 amino acids. CDR3 bases: TGTGCCAGCAGCTTAGTGACCGGGACTAGCGGGAGCAATGAGCAGTTCTTC. It specifies CASSLVTGTSGSNEQFF.

V is TRBV5-8 and J is TRBJ2-3, with D tentatively TRBD2 (5 bases). Trimming removed 0 bases from V and 7 bases from J, with 15 bases in between. The germline CDR1 and CDR2 sequences are SGHTS and YDEGEE. The CDR3 has 15 residues. CDR3: CASSLEGLGINTQYF. The CDR3 DNA sequence: TGTGCCAGCAGCTTGGAGGGCCTCGGGATCAATACGCAGTATTTT. Full variable domain (remainder filled in from reference TRBV5-8 and TRBJ2-3): EAGVTQSPTHLIKTRGQQATLRCSPISGHTSVYWYQQALGLGLQFLLWYDEGEERNRGNFPPRFSGRQFPNYSSELNVNALELEDSALYLCASSLEGLGINTQYFGPGTRLTVL.

This clone was seen at least ten times. The J gene is TRBJ2-1, the V gene TRBV14; D gene ambiguous. Germline V gives CDR1 SGHDN, CDR2 FVKESK. The CDR3 has 16 residues. With 0 bases removed from V and 5 bases from J, the gap between germline ends came to 14 bases. CDR3 protein: CASSQEVMLLHNEQFF. CDR3 nucleotides: TGTGCCAGCAGCCAAGAAGTCATGTTACTCCACAATGAGCAGTTCTTC.

This clone was found once. The chain joins TRBV6-5 to TRBJ1-4, with D possibly TRBD1 on 6 matching bases. The germline V gene encodes CDR1 MNHEY and CDR2 SVGAGI. The CDR3 spans 15 residues. Trimming cost V 5 bases and J 8 bases, with 18 bases left between them. The CDR3 reads CASSGRGGFREKLFF. The DNA for the CDR3 is TGTGCCAGCAGTGGCAGGGGCGGGTTTAGAGAAAAACTGTTTTTT.

This clone was seen more than once but under ten times. The V gene is TRBV7-2, the J gene TRBJ2-5; D is possibly TRBD2 (6 bases). Germline V gives CDR1 SGHTA, CDR2 FQGNSA. The germline V and J ends were trimmed by 5 bases and 5 bases, with 24 bases remaining between them. The CDR3 contains 17 residues. CDR3 nucleotides: TGTGCCAGCAGCCCCATCCAAGGCAGGCTTGGAGGGGAGACCCAGTACTTC. Its protein is CASSPIQGRLGGETQYF.

The V call is TRBV7-3, the J call TRBJ1-2, with 9 bases matching TRBD1. Trimming at V came to 4 bases and at J to 6 bases, leaving 6 bases not matched to a gene. There are 14 residues in the CDR3. Germline assignment: CDR1 SGHTA and CDR2 FQGTGA. The CDR3 loop reads CASSSNRGPDGYTF. CDR3 DNA: TGTGCCAGCAGCTCAAACAGGGGGCCGGATGGCTACACCTTC. The variable domain in full, completed from reference TRBV7-3 and TRBJ1-2, reads GAGVSQTPSNKVTEKGKYVELRCDPISGHTALYWYRQSLGQGPEFLIYFQGTGAADDSGLPNDRFFAVRPEGSVSTLKIQRTERGDSAVYLCASSSNRGPDGYTFGSGTRLTVV.

The chain has TRBV6-5 and TRBJ1-1, with 7 bases identical to TRBD1. The J segment lost 1 base and the V segment lost 6 bases, leaving 8 bases of the junction unmatched. The CDR3 has 15 residues. Germline-derived CDR1 and CDR2 are MNHEY and SVGAGI. CDR3 DNA sequence: TGTGCCAGCAGCCAATCCAGGACAGGGAACACTGAAGCTTTCTTT. Its translation: CASSQSRTGNTEAFF.

The rearrangement joins TRBV11-2 to TRBJ1-2; D not certain. The CDR3 is 9 amino acids. Germline V lookup: CDR1 SGHAT, CDR2 FQNNGV. The V and J ends lost 10 bases and 8 bases respectively, with 8 bases between them. CDR3 loop: CATQNGYTF. The DNA for the CDR3 is TGTGCCACCCAAAACGGCTACACCTTC. Filled out from reference TRBV11-2 and TRBJ1-2, the complete variable domain reads EAGVAQSPRYKIIEKRQSVAFWCNPISGHATLYWYQQILGQGPKLLIQFQNNGVVDDSQLPKDRFSAERLKGVDSTLKIQPAKLEDSAVYLCATQNGYTFGSGTRLTVV.

The V and J genes are TRBV7-3 and TRBJ2-3; D remains ambiguous. Between the trimmed V and J ends, which lost 0 bases and 2 bases, there was a span of 9 bases. The germline V gene has CDR1 SGHTA and CDR2 FQGTGA. CDR3 length equals 15 residues. In DNA, the CDR3 is TGTGCCAGCAGCTTAACGCGCGGTGACACAGATACGCAGTATTTT. Amino acid sequence: CASSLTRGDTDTQYF.

The table lists this clone with a few counts. The chain employs TRBV10-3 and TRBJ2-1, with 10 bases that match TRBD2. Germline CDR1 ENHRY, CDR2 SYGVKD. The CDR3 is 15 residues long. J was trimmed by 9 bases and V by 6 bases; bases with no gene match: 11. CDR3 nucleotides: TGTGCCATCAGCGGAGCCGGGACTAGCGCTTTTGAGCAGTTCTTC. This codes for CAISGAGTSAFEQFF.

V usage is TRBV6-1 and J usage is TRBJ2-2; 7 bases are shared with TRBD1. CDR3 length: 15 amino acids. In germline, CDR1 is MNHNS, CDR2 SASEGT. Germline trimming cut 6 bases from V and 1 base from J; bases unmatched to any gene: 5. Here the CDR3 reads CASSQDRWNTGELFF. CDR3 DNA: TGTGCCAGCAGCCAGGACAGGTGGAACACCGGGGAGCTGTTTTTT.

This chain connects TRBV28 to TRBJ2-1, with D unclear. Germline V CDR1 and CDR2: MDHEN, SYDVKM. V lost 5 bases, J lost 4 bases, and 9 bases lay in between. The CDR3 is 13 amino acids. Here the CDR3 reads CASSPRVYNEQFF. The CDR3 bases are TGTGCCAGCAGTCCTCGCGTTTACAATGAGCAGTTCTTC.

This clone was observed a few times. The rearrangement joins TRBV7-9 to TRBJ2-7; 9 nucleotides line up with TRBD1. Losses at the gene ends were 5 bases for V and 3 bases for J; bases not matched to a gene: 5. The CDR3 contains 14 residues. Per germline, CDR1 SEHNR and CDR2 FQNEAQ (reference sequence). In DNA form, the CDR3 reads TGTGCCAGCAGCGTGACAGGGGGAAGCTACGAGCAGTACTTC. This sequence encodes CASSVTGGSYEQYF.

This clone came up a few times. V is TRBV23-1 and J is TRBJ1-3; the D gene is possibly TRBD1 (6 bases). TRBV23-1 falls under the ORF class, with uncertain function. The CDR3 contains 16 residues. Trimming shortened V by 4 bases and J by 0 bases, and 13 bases separated the two germline ends. CDR3 sequence reads: CASSPRGRDSGNTIYF. DNA of the CDR3: TGCGCCAGCAGTCCCAGGGGCAGAGACTCTGGAAACACCATATATTTT.

Only a few counts were recorded for this clone. The rearrangement joins TRBV5-4 to TRBJ1-2; TRBD1 agrees at 8 bases. The CDR3 consists of 13 residues. Germline V gene data show CDR1 as SGHNT and CDR2 as YYREEE (reference sequence). V dropped 4 bases and J dropped 8; count of bases not matched to a gene: 7. The CDR3 spells CASSPDRVHGYTF. The CDR3 nucleotides are TGTGCCAGCAGCCCGGACAGGGTTCACGGCTACACCTTC.

This clone has a handful of counts. The DNA of the CDR3 is TGTGCCAGCAGCTTAACGAGCGGACACAATGAGCAGTTCTTC. As protein: CASSLTSGHNEQFF. The V and J genes are TRBV7-3 and TRBJ2-1; the D gene is possibly TRBD2 (5 bases). Germline-derived CDR1 and CDR2 are SGHTA and FQGTGA. This CDR3 has 14 residues. V lost 0 bases and J 5 bases, leaving 8 bases between the germline ends.

The V gene is TRBV7-2, the J gene TRBJ2-7; perhaps TRBD1 as D (5 bases). The CDR3 spans 15 residues. Trimming took 2 bases from V and 2 from J, leaving 13 bases between them. Germline CDR1 SGHTA, CDR2 FQGNSA. In DNA, the CDR3 is TGTGCCAGCAGCTTATGGGGCAGCCCTGCCTACGAGCAGTACTTC. It specifies CASSLWGSPAYEQYF.

This clone was observed a few times. The chain has TRBV10-3 and TRBJ2-2; 8 bases fit TRBD1. Germline V gene sequence: CDR1 ENHRY, CDR2 SYGVKD. V shed 9 bases and J 4 bases; nucleotides not matched to a gene: 13. The CDR3 length is 16 residues. Here the CDR3 reads CAIRTGSSGSTGELFF. The CDR3 DNA is TGTGCCATTCGGACAGGGAGTAGCGGTTCCACCGGGGAGCTGTTTTTT.

In this sample, this clone turned up a few times. J is TRBJ1-2 and V is TRBV6-6, with D hard to call. Deletions cut 11 bases from V and 1 base from J, with 14 bases between. Looked up from germline, CDR1 is MNHNY and CDR2 is SVGAGI (reference sequence). The CDR3 runs 13 residues. CDR3 in DNA: TGTGCCGCCATGAGGCAGGATAACTATGGCTACACCTTC. It codes for CAAMRQDNYGYTF.